The rows below give T cell receptor beta chains drawn from one sample of a study of blood T cell repertoires in COVID-19. Here immunoSEQ multiplex PCR was the method, and the copy in TCRdb shows in-frame clones only, minus some. The sample has about 60,000 clones, 80% to 85% seen once; the top ten hold under 50%. The specimen was peripheral blood. The receptors come from a human donor in a cohort sampled during active COVID-19. Each CDR3 is given with its conserved first and last residue. The order of the fields is D gene, V gene, clone size, J gene, CDR3 DNA, CDR3 protein. D genes are given only for firm matches. The size of a clone is reported for some rows only, either as once, few or many, or as a class for expanded clones.

D: TRBD1; V: TRBV7-2; size: few; J: TRBJ1-5; DNA: TGTGCCAGCAGCACCATGGGGACAGTCTCAGGACAGCCCCAGCATTTT; CDR3: CASSTMGTVSGQPQHF
D: -; V: TRBV3-1/TRBV3-2; size: -; J: TRBJ2-5; DNA: TGTGCCAGCAGCCGGGCCCCAAAAGAGACCCAGTACTTC; CDR3: CASSRAPKETQYF
D: -; V: TRBV23-1; size: many; J: TRBJ2-2; DNA: TGCGCCAGCCCCCGGGCAGGGAATATTGGCGGGGAGCTGTTTTTT; CDR3: CASPRAGNIGGELFF
D: -; V: TRBV18; size: -; J: TRBJ1-1; DNA: TGTGCCAGCTCACAAGGGGTGGACACTGAAGCTTTCTTT; CDR3: CASSQGVDTEAFF
D: TRBD2; V: TRBV24-1; size: -; J: TRBJ2-1; DNA: TGTGCCACCAGTGATACGGGGGGGAACGCGCGGCCGAATGAGCAGTTCTTC; CDR3: CATSDTGGNARPNEQFF
D: TRBD1; V: TRBV30; size: few; J: TRBJ1-2; DNA: TGTGCCTGGGACAGGGACGGTGGCTATGGCTACACCTTC; CDR3: CAWDRDGGYGYTF
D: -; V: TRBV11-1; size: -; J: TRBJ2-5; DNA: TGTGCCAGCAGCTTAAACCGCCGGGGGGCAGGGGAGACCCAGTACTTC; CDR3: CASSLNRRGAGETQYF
D: -; V: TRBV27; size: -; J: TRBJ1-2; DNA: TGTGCCAGCAGAGAAGCGACAGGCGGGTTGGGAGGCTACACCTTC; CDR3: CASREATGGLGGYTF
D: -; V: TRBV6-6; size: -; J: TRBJ1-1; DNA: TGTGCCAGCAGGCAACAGAGCTTGAACACTGAAGCTTTCTTT; CDR3: CASRQQSLNTEAFF
D: TRBD1; V: TRBV19; size: few; J: TRBJ1-6; DNA: TGTGCCAGTACCACGGGACAGGGACCTAATTCACCCCTCCACTTT; CDR3: CASTTGQGPNSPLHF
D: TRBD1; V: TRBV19; size: many; J: TRBJ1-2; DNA: TGTGCCAGTAGTATCCGACAGGGAGAACTTGGCTACACCTTC; CDR3: CASSIRQGELGYTF
D: TRBD1; V: TRBV29-1; size: -; J: TRBJ1-1; DNA: TGCAGCGTTGAACGTGGACAGGGTAACACTGAAGCTTTCTTT; CDR3: CSVERGQGNTEAFF
D: -; V: TRBV18; size: few; J: TRBJ1-1; DNA: TGTGCCAGCTCACCATTGGAGGACACTGAAGCTTTCTTT; CDR3: CASSPLEDTEAFF
D: -; V: TRBV30; size: -; J: TRBJ2-7; DNA: TGTGCCTGGAGCCTCGGGCAGGGAATATCCTACGAGCAGTACTTC; CDR3: CAWSLGQGISYEQYF
D: TRBD1; V: TRBV18; size: -; J: TRBJ1-1; DNA: TGTGCCAGCTCACCGTACAGGGGCGGGGGGTCTGAAGCTTTCTTT; CDR3: CASSPYRGGGSEAFF
D: -; V: TRBV19; size: -; J: TRBJ1-1; DNA: TGTGCCAGTAGTATGGGACAACTAAACACTGAAGCTTTCTTT; CDR3: CASSMGQLNTEAFF
D: TRBD2; V: TRBV11-2; size: -; J: TRBJ2-5; DNA: TGTGCCAGCAGCTTAGTGGGGAGGGGTAGTGAGACCCAGTACTTC; CDR3: CASSLVGRGSETQYF
D: -; V: TRBV11-3; size: -; J: TRBJ2-3; DNA: TGTGCCAGCAGCTTATCCCCCGGGGATACGCAGTATTTT; CDR3: CASSLSPGDTQYF
D: TRBD1; V: TRBV11-2; size: -; J: TRBJ1-5; DNA: TGTGCCAGCAGCTCACTGACAGGGTCTCAGCCCCAGCATTTT; CDR3: CASSSLTGSQPQHF
D: TRBD1; V: TRBV15; size: -; J: TRBJ1-1; DNA: TGTGCCTTACCGGGACAGAATCCCACTGAAGCTTTCTTT; CDR3: CALPGQNPTEAFF
D: -; V: TRBV5-4; size: -; J: TRBJ2-3; DNA: TGTGCCAGCAGCACCTCGGGACTTTCCACAGATACGCAGTATTTT; CDR3: CASSTSGLSTDTQYF
D: -; V: TRBV27; size: -; J: TRBJ1-6; DNA: TGTGCCAGCAGTTTCCGGGTGACGAGCTCCTATAATTCACCCCTCCACTTT; CDR3: CASSFRVTSSYNSPLHF
D: -; V: TRBV12-3/TRBV12-4; size: -; J: TRBJ1-5; DNA: TGTGCCAGCAGTTTGGGAGGGAGCCAGCCCCAGCATTTT; CDR3: CASSLGGSQPQHF
D: -; V: TRBV10-2; size: few; J: TRBJ1-2; DNA: TGCGCCAGCAGTGATGGGCAGCTCTATGGCTACACCTTC; CDR3: CASSDGQLYGYTF
D: -; V: TRBV7-9; size: -; J: TRBJ1-2; DNA: TGTGCCAGCAGCCAACAGGGTGGAGATGGCTACACCTTC; CDR3: CASSQQGGDGYTF
D: -; V: TRBV4-3; size: -; J: TRBJ1-6; DNA: TGCGCCAGCAGCCATAACGGGGTTTCGCCCCTCCACTTT; CDR3: CASSHNGVSPLHF
D: -; V: TRBV5-1; size: -; J: TRBJ2-2; DNA: TGCGCCAGCAGCTCGGGGAACACCGGGGAGCTGTTTTTT; CDR3: CASSSGNTGELFF
D: -; V: TRBV7-9; size: -; J: TRBJ2-1; DNA: TGTGCCAGCAGCTTAGGTAGATCGGTTTTCATTCTCTTC; CDR3: CASSLGRSVFILF
D: -; V: TRBV27; size: -; J: TRBJ1-5; DNA: TGTGCCAGCCGGGCGGGGCCCAATCAGCCCCAGCATTTT; CDR3: CASRAGPNQPQHF
D: TRBD1; V: TRBV19; size: few; J: TRBJ1-1; DNA: TGTGCCAGTACTTTCCGGACAGGGGGTGGAAACACTGAAGCTTTCTTT; CDR3: CASTFRTGGGNTEAFF
D: -; V: TRBV5-5; size: once; J: TRBJ1-2; DNA: TGTGCCAGCAGCTTGTCTACGGGCTATGGCTACACCTTC; CDR3: CASSLSTGYGYTF
D: -; V: TRBV14; size: -; J: TRBJ2-7; DNA: TGTGCCAGCAGCCCTTCTCCTCCCTACGAGCAGTACTTC; CDR3: CASSPSPPYEQYF
D: -; V: TRBV5-1; size: -; J: TRBJ2-3; DNA: TGCGCCAGCAGCGTACTAGCAGATACGCAGTATTTT; CDR3: CASSVLADTQYF
D: TRBD1; V: TRBV5-1; size: -; J: TRBJ1-4; DNA: TGCGCCAGCAGTCTACAGGGGGGATCGGAAAAACTGTTTTTT; CDR3: CASSLQGGSEKLFF
D: TRBD1; V: TRBV12-5; size: -; J: TRBJ1-2; DNA: TGTGCTAGTGGTTCGGGGACAGATGATGGCTACACCTTC; CDR3: CASGSGTDDGYTF
D: -; V: TRBV5-1; size: -; J: TRBJ1-2; DNA: TGCGCCAGCAGCCCCGGTGGGGGGGACTATGGCTACACCTTC; CDR3: CASSPGGGDYGYTF
D: -; V: TRBV3-1/TRBV3-2; size: -; J: TRBJ2-2; DNA: TGTGCCAGCAGCCAAGGACTGACCGCCGGGGAGCTGTTTTTT; CDR3: CASSQGLTAGELFF
D: TRBD1; V: TRBV5-1; size: -; J: TRBJ2-5; DNA: TGCGCCAGCAGCGAAACGGGACAGGGAAGCCAAGAGACCCAGTACTTC; CDR3: CASSETGQGSQETQYF
D: -; V: TRBV28; size: -; J: TRBJ1-1; DNA: TGTGCCAGCAGTTTATCGACGGGGTTCATGAACACTGAAGCTTTCTTT; CDR3: CASSLSTGFMNTEAFF
D: -; V: TRBV27; size: few; J: TRBJ1-2; DNA: TGTGCCAGCAGTTGGTCCGGGGGGGGTTTTGGCTACACCTTC; CDR3: CASSWSGGGFGYTF
D: TRBD2; V: TRBV18; size: -; J: TRBJ2-3; DNA: TGTGCCAGCTCACCAGGCGGGGGGAGCACAGATACGCAGTATTTT; CDR3: CASSPGGGSTDTQYF
D: TRBD2; V: TRBV5-5; size: once; J: TRBJ2-2; DNA: TGTGCCCCCTCAGCGGCGGGGGGCTCGAACACCGGGGAGCTGTTTTTT; CDR3: CAPSAAGGSNTGELFF